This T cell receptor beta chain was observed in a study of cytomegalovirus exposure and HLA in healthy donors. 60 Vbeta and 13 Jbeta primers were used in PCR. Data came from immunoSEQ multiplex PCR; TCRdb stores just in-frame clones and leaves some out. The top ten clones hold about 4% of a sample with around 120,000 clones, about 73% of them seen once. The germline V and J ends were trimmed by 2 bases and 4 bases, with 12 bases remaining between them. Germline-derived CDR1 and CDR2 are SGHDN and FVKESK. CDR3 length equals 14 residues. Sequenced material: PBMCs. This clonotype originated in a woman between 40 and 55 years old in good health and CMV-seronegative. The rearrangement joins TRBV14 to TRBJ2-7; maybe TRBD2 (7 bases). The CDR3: CASSQRGGRYEQYF. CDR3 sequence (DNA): TGTGCCAGCAGCCAAAGGGGGGGAAGATACGAGCAGTACTTC.